Each of the 21 T cell receptor beta chains below was sequenced from the same sample in a study of CD8+ T cells in alopecia areata (dated by TCRdb to 2016 to 2019). The library was prepared using the immunoSEQ multiplex PCR assay. RNA was extracted from all samples and reverse transcribed into cDNA, which served as template for TCR sequencing. In TCRdb, the immuneACCESS table is reduced to in-frame sequences with V and J assigned. These tables do not hold every clone; where another copy was compared, an unresolved V gene accounts for under half, and the others remain unexplained. This sample comprises 200,000 to 250,000 clones, roughly 64% of them detected only once. Jointly, the top ten make up around 3.9% of the sample. The label giving this sample's time point can be read as: approximately 4 weeks on oral tofacitinib. The meaning of the sample's treatment or condition label: oral pan-JAK inhibitor, 5-10 mg twice daily.

The sequencing used CD4+ T cells sorted from blood, collected at week 4, from a patient treated with tofacitinib. The receptors shown here come from a human donor with alopecia areata.

The sample holds a few counts of this clone. The rearrangement joins TRBV29-1 to TRBJ1-1; a possible D gene is TRBD1 (6 bases). Germline V gene lookup returns CDR1 SQVTM and CDR2 ANQGSEA. The CDR3 is 15 residues long. The germline V and J ends were trimmed by 1 base and 0 bases, with 12 bases remaining between them. The CDR3 DNA reads as TGCAGCGTTGAAGTCCTACAGGGTATGAACACTGAAGCTTTCTTT. Translating gives CSVEVLQGMNTEAFF.

The J gene is TRBJ2-3, the V gene TRBV27; 7 bases line up with TRBD2. V lost 5 bases to trimming and J lost 1 base; unmatched junction nucleotides: 6. CDR3 length equals 15 residues. Germline CDR1 reads MNHEY; CDR2 reads SMNVEV (reference sequence). CDR3: CASSESGDRTDTQYF. The CDR3 coding sequence is TGTGCCAGCAGTGAAAGCGGGGATCGCACAGATACGCAGTATTTT.

The rearrangement links TRBV5-1 to TRBJ2-3; a weak D match, TRBD2 (6 bases). The CDR3 is 17 residues long. The V end lost 1 base, the J end lost 2 bases, and 17 bases lay between the germline ends. Germline loops: CDR1 SGHRS, CDR2 YFSETQ. CDR3 residues: CASSLSGPGTSTDTQYF. DNA of the CDR3: TGCGCCAGCAGCTTGTCCGGGCCTGGGACTTCCACAGATACGCAGTATTTT.

The V call is TRBV5-6, the J call TRBJ2-6, with 7 positions matching TRBD1. CDR1 is SGHDT, CDR2 YYEEEE, per germline. J was trimmed by 2 bases and V by 0 bases; bases with no gene match: 5. The CDR3 is 17 residues long. CDR3 nucleotides: TGTGCCAGCAGCTTGGGACAGGGCGACCCTGGGGCCAACGTCCTGACTTTC. It encodes CASSLGQGDPGANVLTF.

CDR3 sequence (DNA): TGTGCCTGGAGTGTACACAGGGGGGAAGGCTACACCTTC. The encoded protein is CAWSVHRGEGYTF. The chain is built from TRBV30 and TRBJ1-2; TRBD1 aligns across 8 bases. The V segment lost 0 bases and the J segment 8 bases; nucleotides outside the gene matches: 5. The germline V gene encodes CDR1 GTSNPN and CDR2 SVGIG (reference sequence). The CDR3 contains 13 residues.

The J gene is TRBJ2-3, the V gene TRBV11-2, with D unresolved. Per the germline V gene, CDR1 is SGHAT and CDR2 is FQNNGV. The CDR3 consists of 10 residues. V lost 0 bases and J lost 14, with 6 bases in between. The CDR3 sequence is CASSLDRPYF. In DNA, the CDR3 is TGTGCCAGCAGCTTAGATCGGCCGTATTTT.

V gene TRBV2 combines with J gene TRBJ1-1; D not resolved. In germline, CDR1 is SNHLY, CDR2 FYNNEI. This CDR3 is built from 13 residues. The V and J ends lost 2 bases and 6 bases respectively, with 10 bases between them. CDR3 in DNA: TGTGCCAGCAGTGAACGGACCGGCGCTGAAGCTTTCTTT. Protein product: CASSERTGAEAFF.

This chain uses TRBV29-1 with TRBJ1-1; 10 nucleotides agree with TRBD1. CDR3 size: 12 residues. The germline V gene encodes CDR1 SQVTM and CDR2 ANQGSEA. V lost 7 bases, J lost 7 bases, and 6 bases stayed unmatched. The CDR3 region has the DNA TGCAGCGGAGGGACAGGGGTTGGTGAAGCTTTCTTT. It translates to CSGGTGVGEAFF.

The genes are TRBV5-6 and TRBJ2-2; D is undetermined. CDR3 length: 15 amino acids. Germline loops: CDR1 SGHDT, CDR2 YYEEEE. Between the trimmed V and J ends, which lost 4 bases and 1 base, there was a span of 11 bases. The CDR3 is CASSPRSRNTGELFF. Written as DNA, the CDR3 is TGTGCCAGCAGCCCTCGGTCGCGGAACACCGGGGAGCTGTTTTTT.

V usage is TRBV30 and J usage is TRBJ2-2, with D possibly matching TRBD2 (5 bases). V was clipped by 4 bases and J by 4 bases, with 13 bases between them. The CDR3 is 14 amino acids. Germline V CDR1 and CDR2: GTSNPN, SVGIG (reference sequence). The CDR3 DNA is TGTGCCTGGACAACTAGTTCGGTCACCGGGGAGCTGTTTTTT. It translates to CAWTTSSVTGELFF.

V is TRBV6-6 and J is TRBJ1-1; TRBD1 matches at 8 bases. Germline V CDR1 and CDR2: MNHNY, SVGAGI (reference sequence). The V segment lost 5 bases and the J segment 8 bases; nucleotides outside the gene matches: 7. The CDR3 loop spans 13 amino acids. DNA for the CDR3: TGTGCCAGCAGTCGACAGGGGTCGGAGGAAGCTTTCTTT. Protein: CASSRQGSEEAFF.

In this sample, this clone turned up a few times. The J gene is TRBJ2-3, the V gene TRBV7-6; 8 nucleotides line up with TRBD1. The germline V gene has CDR1 SGHVS and CDR2 FNYEAQ. V lost 4 bases to trimming and J lost 4 bases; unmatched junction nucleotides: 4. This CDR3 region has 14 residues. The CDR3 sequence is CASSSRQGPDTQYF. DNA of the CDR3: TGTGCCAGCAGCTCAAGACAGGGGCCAGATACGCAGTATTTT.

This clone was observed a handful of times. The rearrangement joins TRBV13 to TRBJ2-6, with 7 nucleotides matching TRBD1. V dropped 5 bases and J dropped 0; count of bases not matched to a gene: 13. This CDR3 has 19 amino acids. Germline V gene sequence: CDR1 PRHDT, CDR2 FYEKMQ (reference sequence). CDR3 nucleotide sequence: TGTGCCAGCAGCCAACCTCCGGGACAGCGCAGCTCTGGGGCCAACGTCCTGACTTTC. Encoded protein: CASSQPPGQRSSGANVLTF.

CDR3 DNA sequence: TGCGCCAGCAGCCAAGAGTATGAGCGGGGGAATCAGCAGTTCTTC. It specifies CASSQEYERGNQQFF. The V gene is TRBV4-3, the J gene TRBJ2-1; 8 nucleotides match TRBD2. The V gene end was trimmed by 0 bases and the J gene end by 11 bases; junction bases not matched to a gene: 9. Germline assignment: CDR1 LGHNA and CDR2 YSLEER. This CDR3 has 15 residues.

This clone was counted between two and nine times. V and J are TRBV19 and TRBJ1-2; 8 bases are shared with TRBD1. CDR3 size: 14 residues. Trimming cost V 8 bases and J 6 bases; bases outside gene matches: 11. In germline, CDR1 is LNHDA, CDR2 SQIVND (reference sequence). CDR3: CASGRTGTGDGYTF. DNA for the CDR3: TGTGCCAGTGGGAGAACCGGGACAGGAGATGGCTACACCTTC.

The CDR3 is CASSTGGSETQYF. Here the CDR3 DNA reads TGTGCCAGCAGTACAGGGGGCTCAGAGACCCAGTACTTC. The chain has TRBV11-3 and TRBJ2-5, with 9 bases matching TRBD1. Trimming removed 6 bases from V and 4 bases from J; junction bases left unmatched: 3. The germline CDR1 and CDR2 sequences are SGHNT and YENEEA. This CDR3 region has 13 residues.

This clone has just a few counts. Other DNA sequences in this sample translate to the same CDR3. The rearrangement links TRBV5-4 to TRBJ1-5; 7 nucleotides align to TRBD1. The length of the CDR3 is 15 residues. Germline V gene lookup returns CDR1 SGHNT and CDR2 YYREEE (reference sequence). The V gene end was trimmed by 2 bases and the J gene end by 1 base; junction bases not matched to a gene: 3. The CDR3 is CASSFGTASNQPQHF. CDR3 DNA sequence: TGTGCCAGCAGCTTCGGGACAGCAAGCAATCAGCCCCAGCATTTT.

This clone was detected only once. CDR3 coding DNA: TGCGCCAGCAGTCATCCCCCGTTCGGGGGCGGCACTGAAGCTTTCTTT. It is translated as CASSHPPFGGGTEAFF. The chain links TRBV23-1 to TRBJ1-1, with TRBD1 as a possible D gene (6 bases). TRBV23-1 is designated an ORF whose function remains uncertain. The CDR3 spans 16 residues. Trimming cost V 3 bases and J 4 bases, with 18 bases left between them.

This rearrangement joins TRBV19 to TRBJ2-5; 8 bases are a match to TRBD1. The CDR3 extends over 14 amino acids. CDR1 is LNHDA, CDR2 SQIVND, per germline (reference sequence). V lost 5 bases to trimming and J lost 1 base; unmatched junction nucleotides: 3. In DNA form, the CDR3 reads TGTGCCAGTAGTCGGGGACAGGCCCAAGAGACCCAGTACTTC. Translated, it gives CASSRGQAQETQYF.

This rearrangement joins TRBV4-2 to TRBJ1-2, with D tentatively TRBD1 (5 bases). CDR1 and CDR2 (germline): LGHNA, YNFKEQ. Trimming cost V 1 base and J 4 bases, with 16 bases left between them. This CDR3 is built from 16 residues. The CDR3 sequence is CASSQGRGQLLYGYTF. The CDR3 region has the DNA TGTGCCAGCAGCCAAGGGAGGGGCCAACTCCTCTATGGCTACACCTTC.

This sequence joins TRBV11-2 and TRBJ1-5; 8 bases map to TRBD1. Germline-derived CDR1 and CDR2 are SGHAT and FQNNGV. Trimming cost V 3 bases and J 6 bases; bases outside gene matches: 1. The CDR3 has 13 amino acids. The CDR3 protein is CASSLDRVQPQHF. CDR3 coding DNA: TGTGCCAGCAGCTTGGACAGGGTTCAGCCCCAGCATTTT.